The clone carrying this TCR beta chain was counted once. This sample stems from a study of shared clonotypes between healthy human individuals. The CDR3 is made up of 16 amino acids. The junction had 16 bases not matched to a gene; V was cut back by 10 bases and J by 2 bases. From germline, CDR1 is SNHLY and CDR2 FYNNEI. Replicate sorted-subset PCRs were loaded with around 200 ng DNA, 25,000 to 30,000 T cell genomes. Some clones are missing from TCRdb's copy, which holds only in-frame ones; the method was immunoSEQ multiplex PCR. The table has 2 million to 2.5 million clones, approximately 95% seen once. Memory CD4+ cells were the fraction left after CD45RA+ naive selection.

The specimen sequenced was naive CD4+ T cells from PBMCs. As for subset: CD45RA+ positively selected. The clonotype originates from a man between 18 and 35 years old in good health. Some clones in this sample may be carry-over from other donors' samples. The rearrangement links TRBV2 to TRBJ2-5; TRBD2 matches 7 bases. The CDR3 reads CATPWDGLAEQETQYF. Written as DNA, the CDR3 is TGTGCCACCCCCTGGGACGGGCTAGCGGAACAAGAGACCCAGTACTTC.